This T cell receptor beta chain was captured by sequencing in a study of cytomegalovirus exposure and HLA in healthy donors. Study at large: It was reported in a later analysis that the same platform had been used for the roughly 110 validation repertoires as for the approximately 730 first-cohort repertoires.

The V end lost 1 base, the J end lost 4 bases, and 14 bases lay between the germline ends. This CDR3 has 16 residues. Germline lookup yields CDR1 SGHDN and CDR2 FVKESK. The data were produced by immunoSEQ multiplex PCR, yet TCRdb's version contains in-frame clones alone and is incomplete. The sample lists roughly 64,000 clones, about 95% occurring once. As for this clone: Its specificity is not known.

Study-wide results and limits: A classifier reportedly called cytomegalovirus status with high sensitivity and specificity. In vitro data verified a few CMV-associated chains as specific for CMV antigens. Rarity marked most TCR sequences, yet some public TCRs occurred in many donors.

The clonotype was recovered from a woman between 18 and 29 years old in good health and CMV-seropositive. The chain is built from TRBV14 and TRBJ2-1; D is unclear. Material for sequencing was PBMCs. Written as DNA, the CDR3 is TGTGCCAGCAGCCAAGCATACTATTCGGGTTACAATGAGCAGTTCTTC. As protein: CASSQAYYSGYNEQFF. Drawing the rest from reference TRBV14 and TRBJ2-1, the complete variable domain is EAGVTQFPSHSVIEKGQTVTLRCDPISGHDNLYWYRRVMGKEIKFLLHFVKESKQDESGMPNNRFLAERTGGTYSTLKVQPAELEDSGVYFCASSQAYYSGYNEQFFGPGTRLTVL.